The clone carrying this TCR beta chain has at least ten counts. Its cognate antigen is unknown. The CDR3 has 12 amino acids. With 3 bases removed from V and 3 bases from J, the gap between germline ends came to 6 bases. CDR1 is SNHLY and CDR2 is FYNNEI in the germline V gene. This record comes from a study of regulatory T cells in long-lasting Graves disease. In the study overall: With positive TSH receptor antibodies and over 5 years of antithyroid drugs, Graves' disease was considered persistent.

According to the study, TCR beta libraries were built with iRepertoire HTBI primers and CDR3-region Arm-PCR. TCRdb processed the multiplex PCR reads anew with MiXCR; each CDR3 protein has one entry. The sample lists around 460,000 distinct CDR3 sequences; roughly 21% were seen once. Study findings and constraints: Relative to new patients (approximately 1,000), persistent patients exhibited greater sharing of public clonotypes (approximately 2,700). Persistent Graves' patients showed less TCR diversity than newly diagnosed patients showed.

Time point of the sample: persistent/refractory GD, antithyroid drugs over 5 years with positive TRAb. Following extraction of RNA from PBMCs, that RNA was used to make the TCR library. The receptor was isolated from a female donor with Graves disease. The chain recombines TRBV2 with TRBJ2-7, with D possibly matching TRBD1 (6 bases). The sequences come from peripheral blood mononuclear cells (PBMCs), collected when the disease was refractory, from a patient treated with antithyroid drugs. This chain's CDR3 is CASSDRGYEQYF. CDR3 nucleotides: TGTGCCAGCAGTGACAGGGGCTACGAGCAGTACTTC. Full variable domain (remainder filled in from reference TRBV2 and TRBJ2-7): EPEVTQTPSHQVTQMGQEVILRCVPISNHLYFYWYRQILGQKVEFLVSFYNNEISEKSEIFDDQFSVERPDGSNFTLKIRSTKLEDSAMYFCASSDRGYEQYFGPGTRLTVT.